This TCR beta chain was sequenced during a study of cytomegalovirus exposure and HLA in healthy donors. Primers: 60 Vbeta forward and 13 Jbeta reverse. The table came from immunoSEQ multiplex PCR; TCRdb's copy has only in-frame clones and leaves some out. The table shows 110,000 to 150,000 clones, with roughly 70% occurring only once. Trimming pared 1 base from V and 9 bases from J, leaving 8 bases between. The CDR3 runs to 12 residues. Germline V gene data show CDR1 as SGHRS and CDR2 as YFSETQ. The specimen was PBMCs. This TCR came from a man between 25 and 39 years old in good health and CMV-seronegative. This rearrangement joins TRBV5-1 to TRBJ2-1; D uncertain. The CDR3 sequence: CASSLTTAEQFF. DNA of the CDR3: TGCGCCAGCAGCTTGACGACTGCTGAGCAGTTCTTC. Variable domain in full (rest from reference TRBV5-1 and TRBJ2-1): KAGVTQTPRYLIKTRGQQVTLSCSPISGHRSVSWYQQTPGQGLQFLFEYFSETQRNKGNFPGRFSGRQFSNSRSEMNVSTLELGDSALYLCASSLTTAEQFFGPGTRLTVL.